The 18 T cell receptor beta chains below all came from one sample that was sequenced in a study of OX40 agonist ivuxolimab in advanced cancers. Measured with immunoSEQ multiplex PCR; TCRdb has only the in-frame clones, and not every one. The table shows fewer than 25,000 clones, with 88% occurring only once. Source: CD4+ or CD8+ T cells sorted from blood, taken in a trial of the OX40 agonist ivuxolimab. The receptors stem from an adult with an advanced solid tumor such as melanoma, head and neck, liver or kidney cancer.

The CDR3 DNA reads TGTGCCAGCAGAACCGGGACAGGGGGCTCCGAGCAGTACTTC. This codes for CASRTGTGGSEQYF. The genes are TRBV6-5 and TRBJ2-7; 12 nucleotides match TRBD1. Germline-derived CDR1 and CDR2 are MNHEY and SVGAGI. V dropped 6 bases and J dropped 6; count of bases not matched to a gene: 6. This CDR3 is 14 amino acids long.

V usage is TRBV7-7 and J usage is TRBJ2-1, with 7 bases lining up with TRBD1. The CDR3 is 16 residues long. Germline CDR1 SSHAT, CDR2 FNYEAQ (reference sequence). Trimming removed 5 bases from V and 0 bases from J; junction bases left unmatched: 7. CDR3 sequence (DNA): TGTGCCAGCAGCCCTAGGGGGCGAAGCTCCTACAATGAGCAGTTCTTC. Protein: CASSPRGRSSYNEQFF.

The chain uses TRBV4-1 and TRBJ2-7; TRBD2 agrees at 14 bases. CDR3 length: 19 amino acids. Germline loops: CDR1 MGHRA, CDR2 YSYEKL. Trimming removed 1 base from V and 3 bases from J; junction bases left unmatched: 11. DNA of the CDR3: TGCGCCAGCAGCCAAGGATTTTTCGGGACTAGCGGGAGTAACTACGAGCAGTACTTC. Protein product: CASSQGFFGTSGSNYEQYF.

This chain joins TRBV19 and TRBJ2-7; 9 bases line up with TRBD2. The CDR3 covers 15 residues. The V gene end was trimmed by 6 bases and the J gene end by 3 bases; junction bases not matched to a gene: 9. Germline loops: CDR1 LNHDA, CDR2 SQIVND (reference sequence). CDR3 coding DNA: TGTGCCAGTAGCCTCGGAGTAGCGGGAGTCTACGAGCAGTACTTC. Protein: CASSLGVAGVYEQYF.

The genes are TRBV4-3 and TRBJ2-3, with 12 bases matching TRBD2. Looked up from germline, CDR1 is LGHNA and CDR2 is YSLEER. This CDR3 has 17 residues. With 0 bases clipped from V and 6 bases from J, the junction kept 7 bases outside the gene matches. CDR3 nucleotides: TGCGCCAGCAGCCAAGAGAGTTGGACTAGCGGGGTGGATACGCAGTATTTT. Protein: CASSQESWTSGVDTQYF.

The V and J genes are TRBV5-1 and TRBJ1-4; D possibly corresponds to TRBD1 (6 bases). The CDR3 sequence is 15 residues long. V dropped 0 bases and J dropped 4 bases, with 10 bases sitting between them. Germline V gene data show CDR1 as SGHRS and CDR2 as YFSETQ. CDR3 bases: TGCGCCAGCAGCTTGGGGGGGCACGATAATGAAAAACTGTTTTTT. It specifies CASSLGGHDNEKLFF.

This rearrangement joins TRBV6-1 to TRBJ2-7; a weak D match, TRBD1 (6 bases). This CDR3 contains 14 residues. V lost 7 bases and J 1 base, leaving 14 bases between the germline ends. CDR1 is MNHNS, CDR2 SASEGT, per germline. CDR3 coding DNA: TGTGCCAGCACATCACAGGGATCATCCTACGAGCAGTACTTC. This gives the protein CASTSQGSSYEQYF.

CDR3 in amino acids: CASSLFGQGNTGELFF. CDR3 sequence (DNA): TGTGCCAGCAGCTTATTTGGGCAGGGGAACACCGGGGAGCTGTTTTTT. The V and J genes are TRBV5-4 and TRBJ2-2; maybe TRBD1 (5 bases). The CDR3 loop spans 16 amino acids. In germline, CDR1 is SGHNT, CDR2 YYREEE (reference sequence). Trimming stripped 2 bases from V and 1 base from J, with 12 bases between.

A single count supports this clone. The chain uses TRBV29-1 and TRBJ1-1; D unclear. The CDR3 covers 15 residues. Looked up from germline, CDR1 is SQVTM and CDR2 is ANQGSEA. The germline V and J ends were trimmed by 4 bases and 4 bases, with 19 bases remaining between them. The DNA for the CDR3 is TGCAGCGTTGCTCAATCGGCTTTTTTGGGCACTGAAGCTTTCTTT. Its protein is CSVAQSAFLGTEAFF.

The rearrangement links TRBV5-8 to TRBJ1-5, with D uncertain. The germline V gene has CDR1 SGHTS and CDR2 YDEGEE. Trimming took off 0 bases at V and 3 bases at J, with 7 bases between the two ends. The CDR3 contains 14 residues. The CDR3: CASSLGGFNQPQHF. The CDR3 bases are TGTGCCAGCAGCTTGGGGGGTTTCAATCAGCCCCAGCATTTT.

This clone was seen more than once but under ten times. This chain connects TRBV2 to TRBJ1-5; D not certain. The germline V and J ends were trimmed by 2 bases and 0 bases, with 11 bases remaining between them. Germline assignment: CDR1 SNHLY and CDR2 FYNNEI. CDR3 length: 16 residues. The CDR3 reads CASSESAHYSNQPQHF. The CDR3 bases are TGTGCCAGCAGTGAATCGGCGCATTATAGCAATCAGCCCCAGCATTTT.

The chain recombines TRBV7-9 with TRBJ1-1, with TRBD1 as a possible D gene (6 bases). This CDR3 region has 14 residues. With 7 bases removed from V and 3 bases from J, the gap between germline ends came to 15 bases. Per the germline V gene, CDR1 is SEHNR and CDR2 is FQNEAQ (reference sequence). The CDR3 DNA follows: TGTGCCAGCATCTCTTGGGGGCGGCACACTGAAGCTTTCTTT. Its translation: CASISWGRHTEAFF. The whole variable domain, filled in from reference TRBV7-9 and TRBJ1-1, reads DTGVSQNPRHKITKRGQNVTFRCDPISEHNRLYWYRQTLGQGPEFLTYFQNEAQLEKSRLLSDRFSAERPKGSFSTLEIQRTEQGDSAMYLCASISWGRHTEAFFGQGTRLTVV.

The chain employs TRBV5-4 and TRBJ1-2, with D possibly being TRBD1 (5 bases). The CDR3 has 15 amino acids. Germline V gives CDR1 SGHNT, CDR2 YYREEE (reference sequence). Trimming cost V 0 bases and J 0 bases, with 9 bases left between them. The CDR3 region has the DNA TGTGCCAGCAGCTTGGCACAGGTAACTAACTATGGCTACACCTTC. Residues: CASSLAQVTNYGYTF.

J is TRBJ1-1 and V is TRBV5-4; D is undetermined. Deletions cut 1 base from V and 5 bases from J, with 3 bases between. Germline CDR1 is SGHNT and CDR2 is YYREEE (reference sequence). The CDR3 is 11 residues long. CDR3 protein: CASSLWTEAFF. CDR3 bases: TGTGCCAGCAGCTTGTGGACTGAAGCTTTCTTT.

Here the CDR3 DNA reads TGTGCCAGCAGTGTTAGACAGAGCACAGATACGCAGTATTTT. It encodes CASSVRQSTDTQYF. J is TRBJ2-3 and V is TRBV28; perhaps TRBD1 as D (5 bases). Trimming took off 5 bases at V and 0 bases at J, with 9 bases between the two ends. The length of the CDR3 is 14 residues. Germline V gives CDR1 MDHEN, CDR2 SYDVKM.

This clone was picked up one time. V and J are TRBV9 and TRBJ2-2, with 7 positions matching TRBD1. The CDR3 is 15 amino acids. J was trimmed by 4 bases and V by 0 bases; bases with no gene match: 3. Germline-derived CDR1 and CDR2 are SGDLS and YYNGEE. The CDR3 is CASSVGPGGTGELFF. The CDR3 nucleotides read TGTGCCAGCAGCGTAGGGCCAGGGGGCACCGGGGAGCTGTTTTTT.

This clone was recorded a few times. V gene TRBV18 combines with J gene TRBJ1-3; a weak D match, TRBD1 (5 bases). Germline values: CDR1 KGHSH, CDR2 LQKENI. V gave up 2 bases and J gave up 4 bases, with 6 bases separating them. The CDR3 extends over 13 amino acids. The CDR3 sequence: CASSPDRGNTIYF. In DNA, the CDR3 is TGTGCCAGCTCACCAGACAGAGGAAACACCATATATTTT.

The V gene is TRBV5-1, the J gene TRBJ2-7; the match to TRBD2 covers 14 bases. CDR1 and CDR2 (germline): SGHRS, YFSETQ. This CDR3 spans 18 amino acids. V was clipped by 4 bases and J by 3 bases; unmatched bases: 12. CDR3 loop: CASSATGTSGRGGYEQYF. The CDR3, as DNA: TGCGCCAGCAGCGCGACCGGGACTAGCGGGAGAGGAGGCTACGAGCAGTACTTC. Based on the CDR3 plus reference TRBV5-1 and TRBJ2-7, the full variable domain is KAGVTQTPRYLIKTRGQQVTLSCSPISGHRSVSWYQQTPGQGLQFLFEYFSETQRNKGNFPGRFSGRQFSNSRSEMNVSTLELGDSALYLCASSATGTSGRGGYEQYFGPGTRLTVT.